The T cell receptor beta chain under discussion was sequenced for a study of cytomegalovirus exposure and HLA in healthy donors. As for the study in general: As released early, the data held 75 million to 90 million unique TCRs from HLA-typed donors. Points from the study as a whole: The authors assumed roughly uniform sequencing depth across donors for presence/absence analyses. The authors later linked a missense DCLRE1C variant to TCR beta V- and J-gene trimming.

Concerning this clone: Its antigen is unknown.

The CDR3 covers 15 residues. The V gene's germline CDR1 is SGHTA and CDR2 FQGTGA. V lost 4 bases, J lost 2 bases, and 13 bases lay in between. Healthy bone marrow donors made up the donor group. The PCR was carried out with 60 Vbeta primers and 13 Jbeta primers. The data were produced by immunoSEQ multiplex PCR, yet TCRdb's version contains in-frame clones alone and is incomplete. Seen here are about 120,000 clones, 82% observed once, and the top ten hold approximately 11%. J is TRBJ2-3 and V is TRBV7-3; D is uncertain. The TCR comes from a male donor in good health and CMV-seropositive. The sequencing input was PBMCs. CDR3 protein: CASSSSPGSTDTQYF. The CDR3 DNA reads as TGTGCCAGCAGCTCGTCCCCCGGGTCCACAGATACGCAGTATTTT.